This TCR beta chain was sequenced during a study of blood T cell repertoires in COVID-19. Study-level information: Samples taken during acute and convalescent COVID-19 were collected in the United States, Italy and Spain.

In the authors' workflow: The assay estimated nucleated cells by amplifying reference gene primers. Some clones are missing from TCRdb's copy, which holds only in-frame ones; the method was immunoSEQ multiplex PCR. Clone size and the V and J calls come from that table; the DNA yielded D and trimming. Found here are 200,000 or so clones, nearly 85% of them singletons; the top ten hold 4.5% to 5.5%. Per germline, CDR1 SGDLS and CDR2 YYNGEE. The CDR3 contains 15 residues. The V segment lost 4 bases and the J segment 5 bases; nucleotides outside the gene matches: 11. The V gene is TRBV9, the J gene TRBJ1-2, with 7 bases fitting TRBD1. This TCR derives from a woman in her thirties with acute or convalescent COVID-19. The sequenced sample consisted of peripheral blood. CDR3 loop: CASSPSPGQLYGYTF. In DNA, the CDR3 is TGTGCCAGCAGCCCTTCCCCGGGACAGCTTTATGGCTACACCTTC.